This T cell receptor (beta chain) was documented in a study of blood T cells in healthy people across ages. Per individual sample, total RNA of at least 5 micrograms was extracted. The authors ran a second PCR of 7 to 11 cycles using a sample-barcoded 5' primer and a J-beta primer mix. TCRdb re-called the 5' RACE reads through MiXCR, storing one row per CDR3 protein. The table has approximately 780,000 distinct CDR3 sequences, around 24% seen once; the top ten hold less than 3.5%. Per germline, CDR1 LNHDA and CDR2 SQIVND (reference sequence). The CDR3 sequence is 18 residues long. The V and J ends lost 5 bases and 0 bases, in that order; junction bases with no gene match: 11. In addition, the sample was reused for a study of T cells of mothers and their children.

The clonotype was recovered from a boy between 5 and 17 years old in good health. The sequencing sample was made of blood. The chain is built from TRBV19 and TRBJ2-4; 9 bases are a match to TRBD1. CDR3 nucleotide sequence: TGTGCCAGTAGTCCCCTACTCGACAGGGGGAGAGCCAAAAACATTCAGTACTTC. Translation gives CASSPLLDRGRAKNIQYF. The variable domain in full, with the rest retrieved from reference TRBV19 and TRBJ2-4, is DGGITQSPKYLFRKEGQNVTLSCEQNLNHDAMYWYRQDPGQGLRLIYYSQIVNDFQKGDIAEGYSVSREKKESFPLTVTSAQKNPTAFYLCASSPLLDRGRAKNIQYFGAGTRLSVL.